This T cell receptor (beta chain) was found in a study of human T cells and chemical hapten exposure. Across the whole study: A 2 cm by 2 cm inner upper arm patch received 2% DPC for sensitization. Read at 6 days, the patch tests placed 0.01% DPC on the upper back. Overall study results and limits: TCRs at high frequency, those above 1 in 1000, did not change with DPC sensitization.

One entry per CDR3 protein, called by TCRdb with MiXCR from the RACE reads. Here the sample spans over 300,000 distinct CDR3 sequences, more than 4.5% being singletons. Indicated time point: pre-sensitization, week 0. The treatment: therapeutic diphenylcyclopropenone sensitization with weekly scalp DPC. With regard to this clonotype: The antigen is not known.

V lost 6 bases and J lost 5, with 13 bases in between. The CDR3 covers 13 residues. V and J are TRBV12-3 or TRBV12-4 and TRBJ1-2; D might be TRBD1 (6 bases). The clonotype originates from a woman aged 45-59 years with alopecia areata. Some clones in this sample may be carry-over from other donors' samples. The sample was whole blood, taken in connection with sensitization to the hapten diphenylcyclopropenone (DPC). CDR3 sequence reads: CASSTDSIYGYTF. DNA of the CDR3: TGTGCCAGCAGCACGGACAGCATTTATGGCTACACCTTC.